This T cell receptor (beta chain) originates from a study of blood T cell repertoires in COVID-19. Whole-study context: The study drew acute and convalescent COVID-19 samples from the United States, Italy and Spain.

In the original analysis: From reference gene primer amplification, estimates of nucleated cell counts were derived. Only in-frame clones appear in the TCRdb table, and some are missing; sequencing was by immunoSEQ multiplex PCR. The D gene and trimming were derived from the DNA, and the V and J assignments and clone size from that table. The sample lists roughly 280,000 clones, under 90% occurring once. Sequenced: PBMCs or T cells enriched from blood (not recorded which). This TCR came from a woman aged 55-75 years who had recovered from COVID-19.

CDR3: CTSSVASGGRYEQYF. CDR3 in DNA: TGCACCAGCTCGGTCGCTAGCGGGGGTCGCTACGAGCAGTACTTC. The chain is built from TRBV1 and TRBJ2-7; TRBD2, the table's D call, lacks a check against the DNA. TRBV1 is recorded as a pseudogene. This CDR3 is 15 amino acids long.